This T cell receptor beta chain was recorded in a study of cytomegalovirus exposure and HLA in healthy donors. Primers included in the PCR were 60 Vbeta and 13 Jbeta primers. Generated by immunoSEQ multiplex PCR, the TCRdb table keeps only in-frame clones and is missing some. This sample has 150,000 to 180,000 clones, with 65% to 80% found just once. A note on this clone: The target antigen is unknown.

V lost 0 bases and J lost 4, with 11 bases in between. Looked up from germline, CDR1 is SGDLS and CDR2 is YYNGEE. The CDR3 runs 15 residues. Findings of the study overall: According to the study, around 180 TCR beta chains were cytomegalovirus-associated.

V is TRBV9 and J is TRBJ2-1; D not certain. The TCR sequence derives from a man aged 18 to 30 in good health and CMV-seronegative. Sequenced input: PBMCs. CDR3 amino acids: CASSVVAIGYNEQFF. CDR3 DNA sequence: TGTGCCAGCAGCGTAGTAGCTATTGGGTACAATGAGCAGTTCTTC. Full variable domain (remainder filled in from reference TRBV9 and TRBJ2-1): DSGVTQTPKHLITATGQRVTLRCSPRSGDLSVYWYQQSLDQGLQFLIQYYNGEERAKGNILERFSAQQFPDLHSELNLSSLELGDSALYFCASSVVAIGYNEQFFGPGTRLTVL.